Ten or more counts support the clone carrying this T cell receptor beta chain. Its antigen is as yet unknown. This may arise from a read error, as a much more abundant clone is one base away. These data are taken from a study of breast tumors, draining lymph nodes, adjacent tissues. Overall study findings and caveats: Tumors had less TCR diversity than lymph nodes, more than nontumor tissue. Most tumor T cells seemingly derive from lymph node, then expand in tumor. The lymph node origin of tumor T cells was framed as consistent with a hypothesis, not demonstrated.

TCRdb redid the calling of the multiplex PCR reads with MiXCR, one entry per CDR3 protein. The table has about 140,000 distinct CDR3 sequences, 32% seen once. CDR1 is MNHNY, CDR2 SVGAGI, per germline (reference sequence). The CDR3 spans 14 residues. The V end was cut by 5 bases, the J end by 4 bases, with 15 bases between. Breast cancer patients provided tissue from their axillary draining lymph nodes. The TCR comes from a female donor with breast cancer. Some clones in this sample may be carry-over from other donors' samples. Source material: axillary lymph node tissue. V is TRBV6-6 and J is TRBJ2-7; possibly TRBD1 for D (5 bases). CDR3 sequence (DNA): TGTGCCAGCAGTCATCTGACAGTTCCTTACGAGCAGTACGTC. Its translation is CASSHLTVPYEQYV.